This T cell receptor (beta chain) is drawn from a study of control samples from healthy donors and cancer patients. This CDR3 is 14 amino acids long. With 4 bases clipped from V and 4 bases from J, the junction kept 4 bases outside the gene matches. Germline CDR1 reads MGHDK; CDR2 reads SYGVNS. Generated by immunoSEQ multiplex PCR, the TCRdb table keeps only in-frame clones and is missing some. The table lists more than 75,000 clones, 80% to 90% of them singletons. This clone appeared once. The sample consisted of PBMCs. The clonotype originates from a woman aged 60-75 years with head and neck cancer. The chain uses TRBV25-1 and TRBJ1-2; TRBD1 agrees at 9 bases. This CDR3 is CASSGGQGSYGYTF. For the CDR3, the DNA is TGTGCCAGCAGTGGAGGACAGGGGAGCTATGGCTACACCTTC.